This TCR beta chain was sequenced during a study of blood T cells in healthy people across ages. Study-wide findings and caveats: Any conclusive comparison of naive versus antigen-experienced cells was prevented by using unsorted PBMCs. Roughly linearly, TCR beta diversity per million T cells fell as age increased. Diversity estimates from one million T cells were considered underestimates.

The germline gives CDR1 LNHDA, CDR2 SQIVND (reference sequence). This CDR3 contains 14 residues. Trimming cost V 4 bases and J 7 bases; bases outside gene matches: 5. Primers used in a second PCR of about 6 to 11 cycles were a sample-barcoded 5' primer and a J-beta primer mix. A template-switch adaptor containing 12 random nucleotides labeled each cDNA molecule. In TCRdb, the 5' RACE reads were re-called with MiXCR into one record per CDR3 protein. The table includes roughly 570,000 distinct CDR3 sequences, roughly 29% detected once. The sample holds one count of this clonotype. Its specificity is unknown.

J is TRBJ2-1 and V is TRBV19, with 9 bases matching TRBD2. The sequenced material came from blood. This clonotype was obtained from a woman aged 70-85 years in good health. In nucleotides, the CDR3 is TGTGCCAGTAGTACCAGCGGGGGGAGGAATGAGCAGTTCTTC. The encoded protein is CASSTSGGRNEQFF.